The 3 T cell receptor beta chains below come from one sample, sequenced in a study of kidney transplant recipient with SARS-CoV-2 infection. Via MiXCR, TCRdb re-called the reads, giving one row per CDR3 protein. This table holds roughly 250,000 distinct CDR3 sequences, 25% to 30% found once. The input for sequencing was a blood sample, taken at baseline and on day 111 from a kidney transplant recipient. The receptors were sampled from a young adult male patient who had COVID-19 and was a kidney transplant recipient. The graft donor may be the source of some T cells.

This clonotype was seen many times. The CDR3 loop is CASSQDQEKLFF. In nucleotides, the CDR3 is TGCGCCAGCAGCCAAGATCAGGAAAAACTGTTTTTT. The chain uses TRBV4-3 and TRBJ1-4; no clear D gene. V was clipped by 0 bases and J by 8 bases, with 4 bases between them. This CDR3 is built from 12 residues. Germline values: CDR1 LGHNA, CDR2 YSLEER.

With regard to this clonotype: It may be a read error: a sequence one base away is much more abundant. The gene calls are TRBV7-7 and TRBJ2-7, with 11 nucleotides matching TRBD2. The CDR3 length is 13 residues. Germline V lookup: CDR1 SSHAT, CDR2 FNYEAQ (reference sequence). This CDR3 is CANSPDSGRVQYF. The CDR3 DNA reads as TGTGCTAACAGCCCGGATAGCGGGAGGGTGCAGTACTTC.

In this sample, this clonotype turned up many times. The J gene is TRBJ1-2, the V gene TRBV19; 8 bases are a match to TRBD1. In germline, CDR1 is LNHDA, CDR2 SQIVND (reference sequence). The CDR3 is 17 residues long. The V and J ends lost 3 bases and 2 bases, in that order; junction bases with no gene match: 11. The CDR3 nucleotides are TGTGCCAGTAGTATCCCCCCCGGACAGGGACGAAACTATGGCTACACCTTC. This gives the protein CASSIPPGQGRNYGYTF.